What follows describes a single T cell receptor (beta chain). This sample is part of a study of technical replicates of blood from a handful of donors. Profiled with immunoSEQ multiplex PCR; TCRdb holds only in-frame clones, not every one. The data hold 65,000 to 90,000 clones, with 95% to 98% observed a single time. Germline CDR1 reads LNHDA; CDR2 reads SQIVND (reference sequence). The CDR3 contains 14 residues. V was clipped by 8 bases and J by 7 bases, with 17 bases between them. The sequenced sample was T cells isolated from PBMCs. This receptor was obtained from a human donor in good health. V and J are TRBV19 and TRBJ1-4, with D possibly being TRBD1 (5 bases). The CDR3 coding sequence is TGTGCCAGTTCATGGGGGGACGGTGCTGAAAAACTGTTTTTT. Its protein is CASSWGDGAEKLFF.